A selection of T cell receptor beta chains follows, all from one sample in a study of read filtering for tumor transcriptome and immune sequencing. TCRdb re-called the reads through MiXCR, storing one row per CDR3 protein. This table has over 90,000 distinct CDR3 sequences, 20% to 25% appearing once. The sample taken for sequencing was a population of CD138-negative cells sorted from bone marrow. The receptors derive from a donor aged 40 or over with multiple myeloma. The CDR3 runs from the conserved cysteine through the conserved F or W. The order of the fields is CDR3 DNA, CDR3 protein, J gene, D gene, clone size, V gene. The D gene is left open where the match is weak. Size tells how often a clone was seen (once, few, many) or the class of an expanded clone, and some rows leave it out.

CDR3 DNA: TGCGCCAGCAGCTTGGTGGGACAGGGATCTGGGTCACCCCTCCACTTT
CDR3 protein: CASSLVGQGSGSPLHF
J gene: TRBJ1-6
D gene: TRBD1
clone size: many
V gene: TRBV5-1

CDR3 DNA: TGTGCCAGCAGCTCGAGACAGGGATCGGTAACCCAGTACTTC
CDR3 protein: CASSSRQGSVTQYF
J gene: TRBJ2-5
D gene: TRBD1
clone size: many
V gene: TRBV11-2

CDR3 DNA: TGTGCCAGCAGTGATAAGGGGGACTATGGCTACACCTTC
CDR3 protein: CASSDKGDYGYTF
J gene: TRBJ1-2
D gene: -
clone size: few
V gene: TRBV2

CDR3 DNA: TGTGCCAGCGTGGGCGGGGGCACAGATACGCAGTATTTT
CDR3 protein: CASVGGGTDTQYF
J gene: TRBJ2-3
D gene: -
clone size: -
V gene: TRBV27

CDR3 DNA: TGTGCCAGCAGGAGACTAGCGGGCCTCAATGAGCAGTGCTTC
CDR3 protein: CASRRLAGLNEQCF
J gene: TRBJ2-1
D gene: TRBD2
clone size: -
V gene: TRBV7-9

CDR3 DNA: TGCAGTGCTAGGGGTTTAGCAAACACCGGGGAGCTGTTTTTT
CDR3 protein: CSARGLANTGELFF
J gene: TRBJ2-2
D gene: -
clone size: many
V gene: TRBV20-1

CDR3 DNA: TGTGCCAGCACTTCGGTGCAGGCGACGCCGAACACTGAAGCTTTCTTT
CDR3 protein: CASTSVQATPNTEAFF
J gene: TRBJ1-1
D gene: -
clone size: -
V gene: TRBV28

CDR3 DNA: TGTGCCAGCAGTCCCAGGGTCTCAGACTATGGCTACACCTTC
CDR3 protein: CASSPRVSDYGYTF
J gene: TRBJ1-2
D gene: -
clone size: few
V gene: TRBV27

CDR3 DNA: TGTGCCAGCAGCTTAGTAGGGCGTGAGGGGGAGCTGTTTTTT
CDR3 protein: CASSLVGREGELFF
J gene: TRBJ2-2
D gene: -
clone size: many
V gene: TRBV11-2

CDR3 DNA: TGTGCCAGCATACCCGGGACACGTTATAATTCACCCCTCCACTTT
CDR3 protein: CASIPGTRYNSPLHF
J gene: TRBJ1-6
D gene: -
clone size: many
V gene: TRBV2

CDR3 DNA: TGTGCCAGCGGCCCGCGGAGGAGCGGGGTTGTCGCAGATACGCAGTATTTT
CDR3 protein: CASGPRRSGVVADTQYF
J gene: TRBJ2-3
D gene: TRBD2
clone size: -
V gene: TRBV6-6

CDR3 DNA: TGTGCTATCCGGAGTCAGGGCTCCTACGAGCAGTACTTC
CDR3 protein: CAIRSQGSYEQYF
J gene: TRBJ2-7
D gene: -
clone size: few
V gene: TRBV7-2

CDR3 DNA: TGTGCCAGCAGCCAAGATCTCGGGGGCGCGTTGGCCGGGGAGCTGTTTTTT
CDR3 protein: CASSQDLGGALAGELFF
J gene: TRBJ2-2
D gene: -
clone size: -
V gene: TRBV3-1

CDR3 DNA: TGTGCCAGCAGCATCAGCGACGAGCAGTACTTC
CDR3 protein: CASSISDEQYF
J gene: TRBJ2-7
D gene: -
clone size: many
V gene: TRBV6-6

CDR3 DNA: TGTGTCACCAGCCCCCTGGGACAGAAAAGCACTGAAGCTTTCTTC
CDR3 protein: CVTSPLGQKSTEAFF
J gene: TRBJ1-1
D gene: TRBD1
clone size: -
V gene: TRBV15

CDR3 DNA: TGCAGTGCTAGAGATACCCAGGGGCTGTTTGGCTACACCTTC
CDR3 protein: CSARDTQGLFGYTF
J gene: TRBJ1-2
D gene: -
clone size: many
V gene: TRBV20-1

CDR3 DNA: TGCAGTGCTAGAGATTCATCCCACACCTCTGGGGCCAACGTCCTGACTTTC
CDR3 protein: CSARDSSHTSGANVLTF
J gene: TRBJ2-6
D gene: -
clone size: many
V gene: TRBV20-1

CDR3 DNA: TGTGCCAGCAGCTCGCTTTCCCAAGAGACCCAGTACTTC
CDR3 protein: CASSSLSQETQYF
J gene: TRBJ2-5
D gene: -
clone size: -
V gene: TRBV7-6

CDR3 DNA: TGCAGTGCTAGATCCCCCTTACTAGCGGGGGAGACCTACGAGCAGTACTTC
CDR3 protein: CSARSPLLAGETYEQYF
J gene: TRBJ2-7
D gene: TRBD2
clone size: many
V gene: TRBV20-1

CDR3 DNA: TGTGCCACCCAAGAGGGCGGCCCGGTAGAGACCCAGTACTTC
CDR3 protein: CATQEGGPVETQYF
J gene: TRBJ2-5
D gene: -
clone size: few
V gene: TRBV28

CDR3 DNA: TGTGCCAGCACTGATAGTCCCGGAACGGGCAATCAGCCCCAGCATTTT
CDR3 protein: CASTDSPGTGNQPQHF
J gene: TRBJ1-5
D gene: -
clone size: few
V gene: TRBV6-1

CDR3 DNA: TGTGCCAGTAGTGTGGGTCACCTTAGCAATCAGCCCCAGCATTTT
CDR3 protein: CASSVGHLSNQPQHF
J gene: TRBJ1-5
D gene: -
clone size: -
V gene: TRBV19

CDR3 DNA: TGTGCCAGCAGCATTGGGACAGGGTCAGGGGAGCTGTTTTTT
CDR3 protein: CASSIGTGSGELFF
J gene: TRBJ2-2
D gene: TRBD1
clone size: -
V gene: TRBV7-9

CDR3 DNA: TGCAGCGTCATTCAGGGGTCTCAAGAGACCCAGTACTTC
CDR3 protein: CSVIQGSQETQYF
J gene: TRBJ2-5
D gene: -
clone size: many
V gene: TRBV20-1

CDR3 DNA: TGTGCCAGCAGCCAGGGCCCTTCCCAAGAGACCCAGTACTTC
CDR3 protein: CASSQGPSQETQYF
J gene: TRBJ2-5
D gene: -
clone size: many
V gene: TRBV3-1

CDR3 DNA: TGTGCCAGCAGCTTAGATCGAGTGAACTCTGGGGCCAACATCCCGACTTTC
CDR3 protein: CASSLDRVNSGANIPTF
J gene: TRBJ2-6
D gene: -
clone size: -
V gene: TRBV11-2

CDR3 DNA: TGTGCCAGCAGTAGCCGGGGCTCCGATGAAGCTTTCTTT
CDR3 protein: CASSSRGSDEAFF
J gene: TRBJ1-1
D gene: -
clone size: many
V gene: TRBV6-1

CDR3 DNA: TGTGCCAGCAGTTTCTTTACAGGGGGCGAGCAGTACTTC
CDR3 protein: CASSFFTGGEQYF
J gene: TRBJ2-7
D gene: TRBD1
clone size: many
V gene: TRBV28

CDR3 DNA: TGTGCCAGCAGCTTAATCGGCACCGGGGAGCTGTTTTTT
CDR3 protein: CASSLIGTGELFF
J gene: TRBJ2-2
D gene: -
clone size: many
V gene: TRBV11-3

CDR3 DNA: TGTGCCAGCAGCTTAGATTACTCGGGCAGCTCCTACAATGAGCAGTTCTTC
CDR3 protein: CASSLDYSGSSYNEQFF
J gene: TRBJ2-1
D gene: -
clone size: many
V gene: TRBV11-2

CDR3 DNA: TGTGCCACCTCCGGGACGTCCGCCTACGAGCAGTACTTC
CDR3 protein: CATSGTSAYEQYF
J gene: TRBJ2-7
D gene: -
clone size: many
V gene: TRBV19

CDR3 DNA: TGTGCCAGCAGCCAAGGGACTAGCGGGGCTAATGAGCAGTTCTTC
CDR3 protein: CASSQGTSGANEQFF
J gene: TRBJ2-1
D gene: TRBD2
clone size: many
V gene: TRBV7-2

CDR3 DNA: TGTGCCAGTAGTATATCTTTAACCGGCCGGCCCCAGCATTTT
CDR3 protein: CASSISLTGRPQHF
J gene: TRBJ1-5
D gene: -
clone size: -
V gene: TRBV19

CDR3 DNA: TGCGCCAGCAGCCCCACGCAGGGCACAGATACGCAGTATTTT
CDR3 protein: CASSPTQGTDTQYF
J gene: TRBJ2-3
D gene: -
clone size: -
V gene: TRBV5-1

CDR3 DNA: TGTGCCAGCAGTTTGACCTACGAGCAGTACTTC
CDR3 protein: CASSLTYEQYF
J gene: TRBJ2-7
D gene: -
clone size: many
V gene: TRBV11-2

CDR3 DNA: TGTGCCAGTAGTCCTGGGGGTCCCGGGGAGCTGTTTTTT
CDR3 protein: CASSPGGPGELFF
J gene: TRBJ2-2
D gene: -
clone size: few
V gene: TRBV19

CDR3 DNA: TGTGCCAGGGGACAGGACCACAGTGAGCAGTTCTTC
CDR3 protein: CARGQDHSEQFF
J gene: TRBJ2-1
D gene: TRBD1
clone size: -
V gene: TRBV2

CDR3 DNA: TGTGCCAGCAGCCCCCAGGACAGGGTACAGGATACGCAGTATTTT
CDR3 protein: CASSPQDRVQDTQYF
J gene: TRBJ2-3
D gene: TRBD1
clone size: many
V gene: TRBV7-9

CDR3 DNA: TGTGCCATCAGTGAGTCGGGTCTGCGGGGCACAGATACGCAGTATTTT
CDR3 protein: CAISESGLRGTDTQYF
J gene: TRBJ2-3
D gene: -
clone size: -
V gene: TRBV10-3

CDR3 DNA: TGCGCCAGCAGTCAACCACAAAAGGGACGGAAGCCAAAGCAATCAGCCCCAGCATTT
CDR3 protein: CASSQPQKGRKPKQSAPAF
J gene: TRBJ1-5
D gene: -
clone size: once
V gene: TRBV23-1

CDR3 DNA: TGTGCCAGCGAGAAGGGAGGGGGAAACACCATATATTTT
CDR3 protein: CASEKGGGNTIYF
J gene: TRBJ1-3
D gene: -
clone size: -
V gene: TRBV28